This T cell receptor beta chain was captured in a study of technical replicates of blood from four donors. The table came from immunoSEQ multiplex PCR; TCRdb's copy has only in-frame clones and leaves some out. The sample contains around 30,000 clones, approximately 94% of which appear only once. This CDR3 is 15 amino acids long. Germline V gene lookup returns CDR1 SGHDT and CDR2 YYEEEE. Trimming stripped 4 bases from V and 6 bases from J, with 16 bases between. Sequencing was performed on PBMCs. The V gene is TRBV5-6, the J gene TRBJ2-2; weak D call: TRBD2 (6 bases). This clonotype was sampled from a human donor in good health. Some clones in this sample may be carry-over from other donors' samples. The CDR3 reads CASSGDWVGAGELFF. The DNA of the CDR3 is TGTGCCAGCAGCGGGGACTGGGTAGGGGCCGGGGAGCTGTTTTTT.